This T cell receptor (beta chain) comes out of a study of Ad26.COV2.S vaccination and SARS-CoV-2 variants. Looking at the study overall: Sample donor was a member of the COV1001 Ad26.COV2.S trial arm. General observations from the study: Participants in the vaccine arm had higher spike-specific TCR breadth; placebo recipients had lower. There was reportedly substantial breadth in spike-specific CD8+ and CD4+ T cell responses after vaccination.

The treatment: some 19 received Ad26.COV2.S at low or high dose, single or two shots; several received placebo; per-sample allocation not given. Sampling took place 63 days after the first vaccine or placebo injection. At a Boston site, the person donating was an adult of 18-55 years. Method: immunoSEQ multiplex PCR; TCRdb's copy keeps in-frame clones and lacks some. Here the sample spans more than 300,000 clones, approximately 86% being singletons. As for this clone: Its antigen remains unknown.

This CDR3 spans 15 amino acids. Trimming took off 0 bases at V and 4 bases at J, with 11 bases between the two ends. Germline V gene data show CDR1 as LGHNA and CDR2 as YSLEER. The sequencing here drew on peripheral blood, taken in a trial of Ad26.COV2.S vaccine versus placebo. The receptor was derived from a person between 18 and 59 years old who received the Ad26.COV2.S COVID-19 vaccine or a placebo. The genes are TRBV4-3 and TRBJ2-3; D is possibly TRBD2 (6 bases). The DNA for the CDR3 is TGCGCCAGCAGCCAAGAGACTAGAAATGCAGATACGCAGTATTTT. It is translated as CASSQETRNADTQYF.